This TCR beta chain was found in a study of blood T cells in healthy people across ages. General study points: PBMCs that were unsorted prevented a conclusive naive versus antigen-experienced comparison.

The amount of total RNA extracted per sample was at least 5.5 micrograms. CDR1 is SGHTA, CDR2 FQGNSA, per germline. The CDR3 extends over 15 amino acids. V shed 5 bases and J 7 bases; nucleotides not matched to a gene: 10. Together with a sample-barcoded 5' primer, a J-beta primer mix was included in a second PCR lasting about 7 to 12 cycles. A 12-random-nucleotide template-switch adaptor tagged each cDNA molecule. From the 5' RACE reads, TCRdb called clonotypes with MiXCR, one entry per CDR3 protein. The table has 550,000 to 700,000 distinct CDR3 sequences, roughly 28% seen once; the top ten hold around a sixth. In regard to this clonotype: Its antigen is undetermined.

The chain recombines TRBV7-2 with TRBJ2-3; the match to TRBD2 covers 9 bases. The material sequenced was blood. The TCR originated in a woman in her 70s in good health. For the CDR3, the DNA is TGTGCCAGCAGCCCACGACTAGCGGTGGGAAATACGCAGTATTTT. Its translation: CASSPRLAVGNTQYF. Looking up the rest from reference TRBV7-2 and TRBJ2-3 gives the full variable domain: GAGVSQSPSNKVTEKGKDVELRCDPISGHTALYWYRQSLGQGLEFLIYFQGNSAPDKSGLPSDRFSAERTGGSVSTLTIQRTQQEDSAVYLCASSPRLAVGNTQYFGPGTRLTVL.